These 20 T cell receptor beta chains came from one sample sequenced in a study of beta chain features in type 1 diabetes. These receptors' targets are unknown. cDNA synthesis used the whole RNA isolate, giving expressed TCRB sequences. TCRdb keeps only in-frame clones here, not all; method: immunoSEQ multiplex PCR. The top ten hold 1% to 1.5% of the sample, which has some 150,000 clones, less than 15% seen once. Broader study findings: Among patients with Type 1 diabetes, TCRB CDR3s were moderately but significantly shorter in every one of the four CD4+ subsets.

What was sequenced was central memory CD4+ T cells from blood. The receptors stem from a man aged 18 to 29 with type 1 diabetes.

This clone was observed many times. The chain recombines TRBV30 with TRBJ1-6; D remains ambiguous. Trimming cost V 0 bases and J 7 bases, with 7 bases left between them. Germline V lookup: CDR1 GTSNPN, CDR2 SVGIG (reference sequence). The CDR3 loop spans 13 amino acids. The CDR3 region is CAWSVEANSPLHF. CDR3 bases: TGTGCCTGGAGTGTAGAGGCGAATTCACCCCTCCACTTT. Using reference TRBV30 and TRBJ1-6 for the parts outside the CDR3, the full variable domain is SQTIHQWPATLVQPVGSPLSLECTVEGTSNPNLYWYRQAAGRGLQLLFYSVGIGQISSEVPQNLSASRPQDRQFILSSKKLLLSDSGFYLCAWSVEANSPLHFGNGTRLTVT.

This clone appeared a few times. V is TRBV19 and J is TRBJ2-1; 9 bases match TRBD1. Trimming cost V 6 bases and J 10 bases; bases outside gene matches: 13. This CDR3 has 15 residues. CDR1 and CDR2 from the germline V gene are LNHDA and SQIVND (reference sequence). CDR3 in DNA: TGTGCCAGTAGCACCCTGGGACAGGGACACTTCGAGCAGTTCTTC. It specifies CASSTLGQGHFEQFF. The full variable domain, its missing parts supplied by reference TRBV19 and TRBJ2-1, is DGGITQSPKYLFRKEGQNVTLSCEQNLNHDAMYWYRQDPGQGLRLIYYSQIVNDFQKGDIAEGYSVSREKKESFPLTVTSAQKNPTAFYLCASSTLGQGHFEQFFGPGTRLTVL.

As for this clone: At one of its ends the junction is not consistent with the germline gene, which may arise from a read error. The gene calls are TRBV9 and TRBJ2-1, with a tentative D call TRBD2 (5 bases). In germline, CDR1 is SGDLS, CDR2 YYNGEE. The CDR3 loop spans 15 amino acids. The CDR3 DNA is TGTGCCAACAGCGGAGAGATAAATTCCTACAATGAGCAGTTCTTC. The encoded protein is CANSGEINSYNEQFF.

This clone was seen more than once but under ten times. The J gene is TRBJ2-5, the V gene TRBV30; D may be TRBD1 or TRBD2 (5 bases each). V lost 2 bases, J lost 6 bases, and 13 bases lay in between. The V gene's germline CDR1 is GTSNPN and CDR2 SVGIG (reference sequence). There are 13 residues in the CDR3. The CDR3 nucleotides are TGTGCCTGGAGTATGGGACCACAAAAGACCCAGTACTTC. Its protein product is CAWSMGPQKTQYF. The full variable domain, in which reference TRBV30 and TRBJ2-5 provide the parts outside the CDR3, is SQTIHQWPATLVQPVGSPLSLECTVEGTSNPNLYWYRQAAGRGLQLLFYSVGIGQISSEVPQNLSASRPQDRQFILSSKKLLLSDSGFYLCAWSMGPQKTQYFGPGTRLLVL.

This clone was detected a few times. Mismatch with germline at one junction end may stem from a read error. The rearrangement uses TRBV27 and TRBJ2-7; D remains ambiguous. Germline CDR1 reads MNHEY; CDR2 reads SMNVEV (reference sequence). The CDR3 runs to 12 residues. CDR3 nucleotides: TGCGCTCGGCGTAGCCCTACCTACGAGCAGTACTTC. As protein: CARRSPTYEQYF.

This clone was found a few times. The chain joins TRBV5-8 to TRBJ2-5; D unresolved. Germline CDR1 SGHTS, CDR2 YDEGEE. Trimming took 1 base from V and 5 from J, leaving 9 bases between them. The CDR3 runs 13 residues. The DNA for the CDR3 is TGTGCCAGCAGCTTGCCCGGTAGTGAGACCCAGTACTTC. This encodes CASSLPGSETQYF.

The rearrangement joins TRBV5-6 to TRBJ2-7, with D maybe TRBD2 (5 bases). CDR3 length: 15 residues. Germline CDR1 is SGHDT and CDR2 is YYEEEE. Trimming pared 0 bases from V and 2 bases from J, leaving 12 bases between. CDR3: CASSLEGSGTYEQYF. The CDR3 nucleotides are TGTGCCAGCAGCTTGGAAGGGAGTGGTACCTACGAGCAGTACTTC.

This clone was counted a few times. The chain is built from TRBV4-1 and TRBJ2-3; the match to TRBD1 covers 9 bases. The germline gives CDR1 MGHRA, CDR2 YSYEKL. The CDR3 sequence is 22 residues long. J gave up 3 bases and V 0 bases, and 22 bases lay outside the gene matches. The CDR3 loop reads CASSQDLSAKREDRGWTDTQYF. As DNA, the CDR3 is TGCGCCAGCAGCCAAGATCTTTCGGCAAAACGGGAGGACAGGGGCTGGACAGATACGCAGTATTTT.

The chain links TRBV28 to TRBJ2-7; unclear D gene. Germline values: CDR1 MDHEN, CDR2 SYDVKM. With 2 bases removed from V and 4 bases from J, the gap between germline ends came to 9 bases. The CDR3 loop spans 13 amino acids. The CDR3 nucleotides are TGTGCCAGCAGTTTACCGGGCCGATACGAGCAGTACTTC. It specifies CASSLPGRYEQYF. Together with reference TRBV28 and TRBJ2-7, the CDR3 gives the full variable domain: DVKVTQSSRYLVKRTGEKVFLECVQDMDHENMFWYRQDPGLGLRLIYFSYDVKMKEKGDIPEGYSVSREKKERFSLILESASTNQTSMYLCASSLPGRYEQYFGPGTRLTVT.

There are a few counts of this clone. CDR3 coding DNA: TGCGCCAGCAGCTCCTCACTAGGGGAGGGCTACGAGCAGTACTTC. Translated, it gives CASSSSLGEGYEQYF. The rearrangement joins TRBV5-1 to TRBJ2-7, with TRBD2 matching over 7 bases. Germline CDR1 and CDR2: SGHRS and YFSETQ. CDR3 size: 15 residues. The V gene end was trimmed by 3 bases and the J gene end by 3 bases; junction bases not matched to a gene: 9.

In this sample, this clone turned up a few times. This CDR3 is CASSLRREHTEAFF. CDR3 in DNA: TGTGCCAGCAGCTTACGAAGGGAACATACTGAAGCTTTCTTT. The chain uses TRBV7-8 and TRBJ1-1; no definite D call. The V gene's germline CDR1 is SGHVS and CDR2 FQNEAQ. V was pared by 2 bases and J by 5 bases, with 12 bases between. The CDR3 extends over 14 amino acids.

This clone was found a few times. The chain recombines TRBV21-1 with TRBJ2-7; the listed D gene, TRBD2, was not tested against the DNA. TRBV21-1 is termed a pseudogene. The CDR3 totals 15 residues. The CDR3 coding sequence is TGTGCCAGCAGCGCCGGGGGGACATGCTCCTACGAGCAGTACTTC. Its translation is CASSAGGTCSYEQYF.

The chain joins TRBV28 to TRBJ1-1, with no clear D. Germline loops: CDR1 MDHEN, CDR2 SYDVKM. The CDR3 length is 14 residues. V lost 7 bases and J lost 0, with 12 bases in between. The CDR3 is CASIRPNMNTEAFF. The CDR3 DNA reads as TGTGCCAGCATCCGGCCCAACATGAACACTGAAGCTTTCTTT.

This clone was seen more than once but under ten times. The chain employs TRBV18 and TRBJ2-3; 12 positions agree with TRBD2. Germline loops: CDR1 KGHSH, CDR2 LQKENI. Trimming removed 3 bases from V and 2 bases from J; junction bases left unmatched: 3. The CDR3 is made up of 16 amino acids. DNA of the CDR3: TGTGCCAGCTCACCTGGACTAGCGGGGCTCACAGATACGCAGTATTTT. This sequence encodes CASSPGLAGLTDTQYF.

This chain links TRBV5-1 with TRBJ2-3, with D perhaps TRBD2 (5 bases). There are 16 residues in the CDR3. CDR1 is SGHRS, CDR2 YFSETQ, per germline. Trimming left V 0 bases short and J 4 bases short, with 15 bases between. Here the CDR3 DNA reads TGCGCCAGCAGCTTGGAATTACTAGGGATTGCAGATACGCAGTATTTT. Its translation is CASSLELLGIADTQYF.

The rearrangement uses TRBV5-1 and TRBJ1-4, with D possibly TRBD1 on 6 matching bases. V lost 4 bases and J 2 bases, leaving 12 bases between the germline ends. Germline values: CDR1 SGHRS, CDR2 YFSETQ. This CDR3 is 15 amino acids long. CDR3 sequence reads: CASSVSGATNEKLFF. The DNA for the CDR3 is TGCGCCAGCAGCGTGTCAGGGGCTACTAATGAAAAACTGTTTTTT.

This chain links TRBV14 with TRBJ2-5, with D hard to call. The tail of the sequence fits TRBJ2-7 better, so the J call may be wrong. Germline V gene data show CDR1 as SGHDN and CDR2 as FVKESK. The CDR3 consists of 13 residues. The CDR3 coding sequence is TGTGCCAGCAGCCAAGTATCCGGGTACGAGCAGTACTTC. Translation: CASSQVSGYEQYF.

In its sample, this clone was seen a few times. This rearrangement joins TRBV5-1 to TRBJ2-7; the match to TRBD2 covers 12 bases. Germline V gene lookup returns CDR1 SGHRS and CDR2 YFSETQ. The CDR3 has 17 amino acids. V gave up 4 bases and J gave up 3 bases; unmatched junction bases: 11. The chain's CDR3 is CASSLLRTSGAHYEQYF. The CDR3 DNA follows: TGCGCCAGCAGCCTACTCCGGACTAGCGGGGCCCACTACGAGCAGTACTTC. The full variable domain, in which reference TRBV5-1 and TRBJ2-7 provide the parts outside the CDR3, is KAGVTQTPRYLIKTRGQQVTLSCSPISGHRSVSWYQQTPGQGLQFLFEYFSETQRNKGNFPGRFSGRQFSNSRSEMNVSTLELGDSALYLCASSLLRTSGAHYEQYFGPGTRLTVT.

A note on this clone: Other DNA sequences in this specimen translate into the identical CDR3. CDR3 coding DNA: TGTGCCAGCAGTTACAAAACGGGGTCCGGGAGCTACGAGCAGTACTTC. Its translation: CASSYKTGSGSYEQYF. V gene TRBV6-5 combines with J gene TRBJ2-7; tentatively, D is TRBD2 (6 bases). Germline loops: CDR1 MNHEY, CDR2 SVGAGI. CDR3 size: 16 residues. V lost 2 bases to trimming and J lost 3 bases, with 17 bases between them.

By share, this clone counts as medium-sized. This sequence joins TRBV11-2 and TRBJ2-3; D is perhaps TRBD1 or TRBD2 (6 bases each). The CDR3 runs to 15 residues. V was pared by 4 bases and J by 2 bases, with 13 bases between. Per the germline V gene, CDR1 is SGHAT and CDR2 is FQNNGV. The CDR3 nucleotides read TGTGCCAGCAGCTACGCGGGACACGACACAGATACGCAGTATTTT. This encodes CASSYAGHDTDTQYF. The full variable domain, rest sourced from reference TRBV11-2 and TRBJ2-3, is EAGVAQSPRYKIIEKRQSVAFWCNPISGHATLYWYQQILGQGPKLLIQFQNNGVVDDSQLPKDRFSAERLKGVDSTLKIQPAKLEDSAVYLCASSYAGHDTDTQYFGPGTRLTVL.